This TCR beta chain was obtained from a study of T cell repertoires in cytomegalovirus infection. Study-level background: Indications came from public TCR beta signatures; they pointed to CMV infection and to a matching HLA type.

TCRdb re-called the reads with MiXCR, one entry per CDR3 protein. Of around 120,000 distinct CDR3 sequences in the sample, roughly 9% were seen once. The CDR3 spans 13 residues. Germline-derived CDR1 and CDR2 are SNHLY and FYNNEI. The V gene end was trimmed by 8 bases and the J gene end by 5 bases; junction bases not matched to a gene: 9. This clonotype was obtained from a human donor in good health (CMV status not recorded). Some clones in this sample may be carry-over from other donors' samples. The source material was PBMCs. The V and J genes are TRBV2 and TRBJ2-7, with 7 bases identical to TRBD1. The chain's CDR3 is CASEGDREDEQYF. The CDR3 bases are TGTGCCAGCGAGGGAGACAGGGAAGACGAGCAGTACTTC.